This T cell receptor (beta chain) was captured by sequencing in a study of glioma-infiltrating T cells after dendritic cell vaccination (dated by TCRdb to 2015 to 2016). Looking at the study overall: Of the approximately 15 glioblastoma patients in the cohort, all drawn from Phase I and II dendritic cell vaccination trials, 9 were newly diagnosed and 6 had recurrent disease. Tumor-infiltrating lymphocyte content was quantified and tumor and blood repertoires were compared in dendritic cell-vaccinated glioblastoma patients by deep sequencing of TCR beta CDR3 regions. Between about 2002 and 2012, patients were given autologous tumor lysate-pulsed dendritic cell vaccination. Each patient got three intradermal injections of the dendritic cell vaccine, spaced at biweekly intervals, in the arm below the axilla. The vaccine consisted of monocyte-derived dendritic cells cultured approximately seven days with IL-4 and GM-CSF, then pulsed overnight with autologous tumor lysate. Survival after dendritic cell vaccination was correlated with TCR sequencing metrics, including TIL content and tumor-blood repertoire overlap.

Overall results and qualifications from the work: TCR clonality showed no direct relationship with survival, which suggests that a diverse polyclonal response may be important. The TCR overlap response model with three groups was called speculative and said to need prospective validation. The cohort was small and heterogeneous, and full blood and tumor sets were available for few patients, with initial-recurrent tumor pairs available for even fewer patients. Longer time to progression and overall survival after dendritic cell vaccination were predicted by higher estimated pretreatment TIL content.

Comment on this clone: No cognate antigen has been identified for it. No much larger clone is present one base from it, and per-base qualities are unavailable.

The time point tag for this specimen amounts to: after dendritic cell vaccination, including at tumor progression/relapse. To be selected, patients needed enough residual fresh-frozen tumor tissue and more than two years of available survival data. An isocitrate dehydrogenase mutation was not carried by any of the glioblastoma patients, although molecular status was otherwise variable. PBMC were collected before vaccination, two weeks after the third vaccination, and at tumor progression when it occurred. The Qiagen DNeasy Blood extraction Kit was used for extraction of genomic DNA. Per the germline V gene (reference sequence), LNHDA is the CDR1 and SQIVND is the CDR2. Measured from the cysteine to the phenylalanine, the CDR3 is 17 residues long. Only the CDR3 region is kept as DNA, spanning 51 bases read in frame from base 1. At the junction V is shortened by 3 bases and J by 1 base; bases outside the gene matches: 4.

The immunoSEQ assay amplified TCRB CDR3 regions from roughly 2.1 micrograms of genomic DNA, or from all available DNA when less than that amount was available. Multiplex PCR used 60 forward primers for TCR V beta segments and 13 reverse primers for J beta segments. Synthetic control templates were spiked into each sample at limiting dilution to estimate reads per starting template. The Illumina HiSeq System generated 87 bp sequencing reads. As for the original processing: To remove PCR and sequencing errors, closely related sequences were merged with a nearest neighbor algorithm. TCR overlap was defined as the percentage of unique tumor TCR beta sequences that were also present in the same patient's peripheral blood. This is the immuneACCESS table as TCRdb keeps it, with only in-frame sequences that have V and J called. A part of the clones is gone; compared with another copy, unresolved V genes explain less than half, and the rest is unexplained. The V and J calls and clone size come from that table; D and trimming were worked out from the DNA. Across this sample there are 60,000 or so clones, with around nine tenths seen only once. The ten largest clones add up to around 10% of the sample.

The clonotype comes from a human donor with glioblastoma. The chain is assembled from TRBV19 and TRBJ2-6, with 9 junctional bases fitting TRBD1. The sample consisted of blood, taken after dendritic cell vaccination. The CDR3 region: CASSMGQGKSGANVLTF. The bases read TGTGCCAGTAGTATGGGACAGGGTAAATCTGGGGCCAACGTCCTGACTTTC.